The next 26 T cell receptor beta chains were all read from a single sample in a study of T cell responses to AZD1222 COVID-19 vaccine. The assay was immunoSEQ multiplex PCR, and TCRdb's table has in-frame clones only and misses some. The table shows about 78,000 clones, with approximately 90% occurring only once. This material consisted of peripheral blood, taken on day 0 of AZD1222 vaccination. The source is an adult in good health.

The chain uses TRBV7-9 and TRBJ2-1; 16 nucleotides match TRBD2. CDR1 is SEHNR, CDR2 FQNEAQ, per germline (reference sequence). Trimming took 5 bases from V and 5 from J; bases not matched to a gene: 6. The CDR3 extends over 17 amino acids. The CDR3 sequence is CASSLGTSGRAHNEQFF. The CDR3 coding sequence is TGTGCCAGCAGCCTCGGGACTAGCGGGAGGGCCCACAATGAGCAGTTCTTC. The entire variable domain, with the rest obtained from reference TRBV7-9 and TRBJ2-1, is as follows: DTGVSQNPRHKITKRGQNVTFRCDPISEHNRLYWYRQTLGQGPEFLTYFQNEAQLEKSRLLSDRFSAERPKGSFSTLEIQRTEQGDSAMYLCASSLGTSGRAHNEQFFGPGTRLTVL.

The CDR3 region is CASSEVSGNTIYF. The CDR3 DNA reads TGTGCCAGTAGTGAGGTCTCTGGAAACACCATATATTTT. The chain uses TRBV19 and TRBJ1-3; D is undetermined. The V and J ends lost 5 bases and 0 bases respectively, with 5 bases between them. This CDR3 has 13 residues. Germline values: CDR1 LNHDA, CDR2 SQIVND (reference sequence).

The genes are TRBV6-1 and TRBJ1-5; weak D call: TRBD1 (6 bases). The germline CDR1 and CDR2 sequences are MNHNS and SASEGT. Deletions cut 4 bases from V and 3 bases from J, with 19 bases between. CDR3 length: 17 residues. CDR3 DNA sequence: TGTGCCAGCAGTGGCTCCCCCGGGGGACAAATCAATCAGCCCCAGCATTTT. Translated, it gives CASSGSPGGQINQPQHF.

CDR3 coding DNA: TGCAGCGTTGAATCGGCTAGCGGGGTCACCGGGGAGCTGTTTTTT. It specifies CSVESASGVTGELFF. The chain carries TRBV29-1 and TRBJ2-2; 9 nucleotides line up with TRBD2. Germline V gene lookup returns CDR1 SQVTM and CDR2 ANQGSEA. This CDR3 contains 15 residues. The trim removed 2 bases at V and 4 bases at J, leaving 5 bases unmatched.

The chain is built from TRBV4-3 and TRBJ2-1, with TRBD1 matching over 8 bases. The CDR3 contains 13 residues. V was clipped by 5 bases and J by 7 bases; unmatched bases: 4. Per the germline V gene, CDR1 is LGHNA and CDR2 is YSLEER. The CDR3 region has the DNA TGCGCCAGCAGCAAGACAGGGGCTAATGAGCAGTTCTTC. Its translation is CASSKTGANEQFF.

J is TRBJ2-1 and V is TRBV28; D is perhaps TRBD2 (6 bases). V was cut by 6 bases and J by 0 bases, with 15 bases left in between. CDR3 size: 16 residues. The germline V gene has CDR1 MDHEN and CDR2 SYDVKM. CDR3 coding DNA: TGTGCCAGCAGCCAACTAGCCGGCGGCTCCTACAATGAGCAGTTCTTC. Translating gives CASSQLAGGSYNEQFF.

This sequence joins TRBV5-1 and TRBJ1-2, with 7 nucleotides matching TRBD1. The CDR3 spans 12 residues. V shed 1 base, J shed 8 bases, and the junction held 2 bases outside the gene matches. Looked up from germline, CDR1 is SGHRS and CDR2 is YFSETQ. The CDR3: CASSLQGGGYTF. Written as DNA, the CDR3 is TGCGCCAGCAGCTTGCAGGGGGGCGGCTACACCTTC.

This chain links TRBV27 with TRBJ2-1, with TRBD2 matching 11 bases. The V gene's germline CDR1 is MNHEY and CDR2 SMNVEV (reference sequence). Unmatched junction bases numbered 7, after V lost 5 bases and J lost 4 bases. The CDR3 is 16 amino acids. The CDR3 DNA sequence: TGTGCCAGCAGTAAGCCGGGACTAGCGGTTTACAATGAGCAGTTCTTC. Amino acids: CASSKPGLAVYNEQFF.

The chain combines TRBV9 with TRBJ2-1; D is tentatively TRBD1 or TRBD2 (5 bases each). The CDR3 consists of 15 residues. The V and J ends lost 2 bases and 6 bases respectively, with 15 bases between them. Germline V lookup: CDR1 SGDLS, CDR2 YYNGEE. The chain's CDR3 is CASSVFGDPFNEQFF. The CDR3 nucleotides read TGTGCCAGCAGCGTTTTTGGGGACCCATTCAATGAGCAGTTCTTC.

CDR3 DNA: TGTGCCAGCAGCTCCACCGCATCGAACACCGGGGAGCTGTTTTTT. This encodes CASSSTASNTGELFF. V usage is TRBV6-6 and J usage is TRBJ2-2; D gene uncertain. The CDR3 totals 15 residues. Trimming pared 6 bases from V and 0 bases from J, leaving 11 bases between. CDR1 is MNHNY and CDR2 is SVGAGI in the germline V gene (reference sequence).

CDR3 nucleotide sequence: TGTGCCAGCAGTCCCATGGGTAGCACAGATACGCAGTATTTT. Its translation: CASSPMGSTDTQYF. The gene calls are TRBV6-2 or TRBV6-3 and TRBJ2-3; D is unclear. This CDR3 has 14 amino acids. Germline loops: CDR1 MNHEY, CDR2 SVGEGT. V lost 5 bases, J lost 0 bases, and 9 bases lay in between.

V usage is TRBV6-5 and J usage is TRBJ1-6; D remains ambiguous. The CDR3 is made up of 13 amino acids. The ends were cut back, 3 bases at V and 7 bases at J, with 7 bases in the middle. Per germline, CDR1 MNHEY and CDR2 SVGAGI. CDR3 sequence: CASSYNLNSPLHF. CDR3 bases: TGTGCCAGCAGTTATAACTTAAATTCACCCCTCCACTTT.

The chain is built from TRBV7-9 and TRBJ2-5; D may be TRBD1 or TRBD2 (6 bases each). V dropped 6 bases and J dropped 5 bases, with 16 bases sitting between them. CDR1 and CDR2 (germline): SEHNR, FQNEAQ (reference sequence). This CDR3 comprises 14 residues. CDR3 protein: CASRLIGGEETQYF. CDR3 nucleotide sequence: TGTGCCAGCAGGCTTATCGGGGGCGAGGAGACCCAGTACTTC.

This clone has a handful of counts. The rearrangement joins TRBV6-6 to TRBJ2-6; TRBD2 matches 7 bases. The germline V gene encodes CDR1 MNHNY and CDR2 SVGAGI (reference sequence). J was trimmed by 2 bases and V by 7 bases; bases with no gene match: 8. The CDR3 runs 16 residues. The CDR3 DNA is TGTGCCAGCACAACCACCGGGGGGACTGGGGCCAACGTCCTGACTTTC. Protein sequence: CASTTTGGTGANVLTF.

This clone showed up just a few times. This chain uses TRBV5-1 with TRBJ1-1; D remains unclear. The V gene lost 4 bases and the J gene lost 1 base, with 11 bases spanning the gap. The CDR3 length is 14 residues. Germline lookup yields CDR1 SGHRS and CDR2 YFSETQ. CDR3 sequence: CASSPPLPNTEAFF. The CDR3, as DNA: TGCGCCAGCAGCCCCCCTTTACCGAACACTGAAGCTTTCTTT.

V usage is TRBV5-1 and J usage is TRBJ1-1, with D perhaps matching TRBD1 (5 bases). This CDR3 has 14 residues. Looked up from germline, CDR1 is SGHRS and CDR2 is YFSETQ. Trimming removed 3 bases at V and 2 bases at J, with 11 bases between. CDR3 residues: CASSYSGPNTEAFF. CDR3 in DNA: TGCGCCAGCAGCTATTCGGGACCCAACACTGAAGCTTTCTTT. The full variable domain, completed using reference TRBV5-1 and TRBJ1-1, is KAGVTQTPRYLIKTRGQQVTLSCSPISGHRSVSWYQQTPGQGLQFLFEYFSETQRNKGNFPGRFSGRQFSNSRSEMNVSTLELGDSALYLCASSYSGPNTEAFFGQGTRLTVV.

This clone was seen a single time. The V call is TRBV5-4, the J call TRBJ1-4; TRBD1 might be the D (6 bases). Trimming removed 0 bases at V and 7 bases at J, with 10 bases between. The germline V gene has CDR1 SGHNT and CDR2 YYREEE (reference sequence). There are 14 residues in the CDR3. In DNA form, the CDR3 reads TGTGCCAGCAGCTTGGTGGGGGCCGGTGAAAAACTGTTTTTT. The encoded protein is CASSLVGAGEKLFF.

This clone occurred once. The CDR3 nucleotides read TGCAGCGTTGAAGCCCAGGGGGCCGGAGAGACCCAGTACTTC. Amino acids: CSVEAQGAGETQYF. The chain combines TRBV29-1 with TRBJ2-5; 8 positions match TRBD1. With V trimmed by 1 base and J by 4 bases, 5 bases remained unmatched. Germline V gene data show CDR1 as SQVTM and CDR2 as ANQGSEA. The CDR3 is 14 amino acids.

The chain joins TRBV11-3 to TRBJ2-5; D remains unclear. CDR3 length equals 12 residues. Germline CDR1 reads SGHNT; CDR2 reads YENEEA. Trimming cost V 1 base and J 6 bases, with 6 bases left between them. This chain's CDR3 is CASSLVGQTQYF. CDR3 nucleotide sequence: TGTGCCAGCAGCTTAGTCGGCCAGACCCAGTACTTC.

The chain links TRBV28 to TRBJ2-1; D ambiguous. CDR1 is MDHEN and CDR2 is SYDVKM in the germline V gene. Trimming took off 2 bases at V and 5 bases at J, with 22 bases between the two ends. This CDR3 is built from 18 residues. The CDR3 loop is CASSLSYGLGSLDNEQFF. The CDR3 DNA reads TGTGCCAGCAGTTTAAGCTATGGCTTGGGTTCCCTCGACAATGAGCAGTTCTTC.

The chain carries TRBV29-1 and TRBJ1-1, with 8 bases matching TRBD1. This CDR3 comprises 13 residues. Germline CDR1 reads SQVTM; CDR2 reads ANQGSEA. After removal of 6 bases from V and 3 bases from J, the junction contained 6 bases not matched to a gene. CDR3 loop: CSVEGQEHTEAFF. CDR3 DNA sequence: TGCAGCGTGGAGGGACAGGAGCACACTGAAGCTTTCTTT.

The chain uses TRBV2 and TRBJ2-3; D gene uncertain. The CDR3 extends over 13 amino acids. Trimming cost V 3 bases and J 3 bases, with 7 bases left between them. Germline V lookup: CDR1 SNHLY, CDR2 FYNNEI. CDR3 DNA sequence: TGTGCCAGCAGTGATCTTGGGACAGATACGCAGTATTTT. This translates into CASSDLGTDTQYF.

The chain joins TRBV19 to TRBJ2-7, with TRBD1 matching 10 bases. The CDR3 runs 14 residues. Germline V gives CDR1 LNHDA, CDR2 SQIVND (reference sequence). With V trimmed by 8 bases and J by 3 bases, 7 bases remained unmatched. CDR3 in DNA: TGTGCCAGTGGGGACAGGGGAACCGGCTACGAGCAGTACTTC. Encoded protein: CASGDRGTGYEQYF.

Turning to this clone: This CDR3 is also generated by other DNA sequences in the sample. The J gene is TRBJ1-5, the V gene TRBV7-9; D uncertain. The length of the CDR3 is 15 residues. The germline V gene encodes CDR1 SEHNR and CDR2 FQNEAQ (reference sequence). Trimming removed 1 base from V and 3 bases from J, with 10 bases in between. In nucleotides, the CDR3 is TGTGCCAGCAGCTTAGTGGGTGGACTCAATCAGCCCCAGCATTTT. It specifies CASSLVGGLNQPQHF.

The V gene is TRBV14, the J gene TRBJ2-7; D gene uncertain. V was cut by 0 bases and J by 0 bases, with 12 bases left in between. This CDR3 is 16 amino acids long. Germline V gives CDR1 SGHDN, CDR2 FVKESK. CDR3 DNA: TGTGCCAGCAGCCAAGATCAAAGCCCCTTCTCCTACGAGCAGTACTTC. This codes for CASSQDQSPFSYEQYF.

The J gene is TRBJ2-5, the V gene TRBV2; D call uncertain. V was trimmed by 7 bases and J by 1 base, leaving 7 bases between them. Germline CDR1 reads SNHLY; CDR2 reads FYNNEI. The CDR3 contains 12 residues. The CDR3 sequence is CASKGLQETQYF. The DNA for the CDR3 is TGTGCCAGCAAGGGCCTCCAAGAGACCCAGTACTTC.